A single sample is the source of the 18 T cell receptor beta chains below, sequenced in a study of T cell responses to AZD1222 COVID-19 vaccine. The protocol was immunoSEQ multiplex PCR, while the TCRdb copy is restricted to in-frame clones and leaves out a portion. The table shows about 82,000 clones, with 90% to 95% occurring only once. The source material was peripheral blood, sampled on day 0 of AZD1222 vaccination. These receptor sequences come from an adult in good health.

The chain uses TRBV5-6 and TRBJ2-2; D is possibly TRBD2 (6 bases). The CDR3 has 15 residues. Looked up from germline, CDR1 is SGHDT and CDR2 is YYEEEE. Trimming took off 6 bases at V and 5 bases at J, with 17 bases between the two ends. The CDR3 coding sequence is TGTGCCAGCAACTGGGACTCCGATAGGACCGGGGAGCTGTTTTTT. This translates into CASNWDSDRTGELFF.

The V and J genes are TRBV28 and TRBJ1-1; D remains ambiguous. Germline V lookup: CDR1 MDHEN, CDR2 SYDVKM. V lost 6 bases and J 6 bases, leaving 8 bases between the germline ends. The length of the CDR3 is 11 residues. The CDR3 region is CASSRVSEAFF. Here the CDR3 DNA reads TGTGCCAGCAGCCGGGTCTCTGAAGCTTTCTTT.

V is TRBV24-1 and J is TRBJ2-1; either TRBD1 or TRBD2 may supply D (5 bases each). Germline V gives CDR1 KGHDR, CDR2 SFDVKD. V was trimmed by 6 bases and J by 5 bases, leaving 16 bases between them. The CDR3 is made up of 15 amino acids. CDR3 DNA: TGTGCCACCAGTCCTACCGGGACGGGAAACAATGAGCAGTTCTTC. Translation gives CATSPTGTGNNEQFF.

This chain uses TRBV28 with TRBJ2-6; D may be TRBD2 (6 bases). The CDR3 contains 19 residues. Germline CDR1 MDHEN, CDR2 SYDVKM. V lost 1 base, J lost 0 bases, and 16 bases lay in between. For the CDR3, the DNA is TGTGCCAGCAGTTTATATAGCGGACACACGTACTCTGGGGCCAACGTCCTGACTTTC. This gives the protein CASSLYSGHTYSGANVLTF.

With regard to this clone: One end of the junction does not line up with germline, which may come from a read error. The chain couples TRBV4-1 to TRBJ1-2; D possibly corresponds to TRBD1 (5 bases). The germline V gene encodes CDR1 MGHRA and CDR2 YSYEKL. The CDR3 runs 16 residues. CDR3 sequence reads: CASSQDRGRANYGYTF. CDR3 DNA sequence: TGCGCCAGCAGCCAAGATAGGGGCAGGGCTAATTATGGCTACACCTTC.

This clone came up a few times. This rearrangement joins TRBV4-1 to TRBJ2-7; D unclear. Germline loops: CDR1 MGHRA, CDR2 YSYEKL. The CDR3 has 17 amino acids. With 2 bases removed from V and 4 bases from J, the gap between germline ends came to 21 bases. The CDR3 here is CASSQLLGVLTFYEQYF. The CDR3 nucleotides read TGCGCCAGCAGCCAATTGCTCGGAGTCCTTACATTTTACGAGCAGTACTTC.

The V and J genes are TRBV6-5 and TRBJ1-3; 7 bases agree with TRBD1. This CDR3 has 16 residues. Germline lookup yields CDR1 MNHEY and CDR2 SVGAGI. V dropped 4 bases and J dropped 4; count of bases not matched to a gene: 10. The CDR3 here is CASSLGAGGSGNTIYF. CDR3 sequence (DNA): TGTGCCAGCAGTTTAGGGGCAGGGGGGTCCGGAAACACCATATATTTT.

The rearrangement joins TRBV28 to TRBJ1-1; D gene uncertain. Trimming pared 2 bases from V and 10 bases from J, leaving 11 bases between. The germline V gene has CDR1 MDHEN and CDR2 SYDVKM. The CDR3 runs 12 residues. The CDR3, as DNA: TGTGCCAGCAGTTTAGAAGGCGAGGGAGCTTTCTTT. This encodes CASSLEGEGAFF.

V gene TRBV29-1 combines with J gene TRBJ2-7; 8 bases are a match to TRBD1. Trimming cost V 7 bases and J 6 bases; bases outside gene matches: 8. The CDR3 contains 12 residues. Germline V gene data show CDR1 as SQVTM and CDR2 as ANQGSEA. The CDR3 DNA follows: TGCAGCGGCGGACAGGGTACAGGCGAGCAGTACTTC. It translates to CSGGQGTGEQYF.

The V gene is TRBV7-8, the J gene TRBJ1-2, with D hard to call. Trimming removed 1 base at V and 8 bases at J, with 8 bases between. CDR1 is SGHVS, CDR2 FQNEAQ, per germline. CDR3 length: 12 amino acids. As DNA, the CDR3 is TGTGCCAGCAGCTTAGTATCTGGAGGCTACACCTTC. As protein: CASSLVSGGYTF.

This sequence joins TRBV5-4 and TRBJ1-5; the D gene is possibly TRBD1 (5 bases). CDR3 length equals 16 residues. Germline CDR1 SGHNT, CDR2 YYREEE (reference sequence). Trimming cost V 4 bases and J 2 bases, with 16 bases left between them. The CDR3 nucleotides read TGTGCCAGCAGCCTCGGGGGAAGGGGAGGCAATCAGCCCCAGCATTTT. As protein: CASSLGGRGGNQPQHF.

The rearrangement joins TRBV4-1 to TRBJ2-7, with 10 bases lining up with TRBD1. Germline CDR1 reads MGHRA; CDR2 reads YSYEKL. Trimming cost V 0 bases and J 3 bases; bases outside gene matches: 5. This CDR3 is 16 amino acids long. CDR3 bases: TGCGCCAGCAGCCAAGACCGGTGGGACAGGGGCTACGAGCAGTACTTC. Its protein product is CASSQDRWDRGYEQYF.

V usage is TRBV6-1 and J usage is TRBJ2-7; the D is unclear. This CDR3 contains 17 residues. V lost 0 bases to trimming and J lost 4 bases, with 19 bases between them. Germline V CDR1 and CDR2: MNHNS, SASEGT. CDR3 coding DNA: TGTGCCAGCAGTGAAGCCATCAGATTCTCCACCGTTTACGAGCAGTACTTC. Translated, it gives CASSEAIRFSTVYEQYF.

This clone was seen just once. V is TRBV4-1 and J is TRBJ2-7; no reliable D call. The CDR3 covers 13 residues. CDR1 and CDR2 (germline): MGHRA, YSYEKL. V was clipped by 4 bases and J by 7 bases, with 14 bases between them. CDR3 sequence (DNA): TGCGCCAGCAGCCCCGGACGAGGTGGGGAGCAGTACTTC. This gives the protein CASSPGRGGEQYF.

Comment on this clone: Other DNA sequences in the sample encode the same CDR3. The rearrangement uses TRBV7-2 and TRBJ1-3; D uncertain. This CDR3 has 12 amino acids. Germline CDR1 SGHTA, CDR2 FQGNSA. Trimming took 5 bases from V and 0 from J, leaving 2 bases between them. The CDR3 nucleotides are TGTGCCAGCAGCCCCTCTGGAAACACCATATATTTT. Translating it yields CASSPSGNTIYF.

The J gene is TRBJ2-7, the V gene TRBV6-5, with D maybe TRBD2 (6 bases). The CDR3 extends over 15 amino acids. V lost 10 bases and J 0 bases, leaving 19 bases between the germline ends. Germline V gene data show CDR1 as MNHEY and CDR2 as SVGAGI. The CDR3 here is CATIGGDRPSYEQYF. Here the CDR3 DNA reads TGTGCCACCATCGGAGGGGACCGACCCTCCTACGAGCAGTACTTC.

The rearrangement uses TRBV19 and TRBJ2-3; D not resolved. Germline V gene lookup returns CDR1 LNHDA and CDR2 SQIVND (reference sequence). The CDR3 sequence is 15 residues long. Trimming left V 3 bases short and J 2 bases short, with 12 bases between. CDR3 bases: TGTGCCAGTAGTATGGTTCGTCGATACACAGATACGCAGTATTTT. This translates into CASSMVRRYTDTQYF. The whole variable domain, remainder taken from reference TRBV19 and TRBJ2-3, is DGGITQSPKYLFRKEGQNVTLSCEQNLNHDAMYWYRQDPGQGLRLIYYSQIVNDFQKGDIAEGYSVSREKKESFPLTVTSAQKNPTAFYLCASSMVRRYTDTQYFGPGTRLTVL.

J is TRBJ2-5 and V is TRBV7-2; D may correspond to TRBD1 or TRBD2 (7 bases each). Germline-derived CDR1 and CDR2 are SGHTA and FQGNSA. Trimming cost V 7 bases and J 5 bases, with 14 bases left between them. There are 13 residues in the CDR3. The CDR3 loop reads CASTGGGRETQYF. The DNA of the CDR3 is TGTGCCAGCACAGGGGGGGGACGGGAGACCCAGTACTTC.